The text below deals with one T cell receptor (beta chain). This record belongs to a study of blood T cell repertoires in COVID-19. Study-level information: There were acute and convalescent COVID-19 samples, and they came from the United States, Italy and Spain.

Germline V gene data show CDR1 as SGHDN and CDR2 as FVKESK. V dropped 3 bases and J dropped 1 base, with 7 bases sitting between them. There are 13 residues in the CDR3. TCRdb's copy holds only in-frame clones and misses some; the assay was immunoSEQ multiplex PCR. Of 200,000 to 250,000 clones in the sample, roughly 75% were seen once. The rearrangement uses TRBV14 and TRBJ2-7, with unresolved D. The sequenced sample consisted of peripheral blood. The source of this sequence is a woman in her sixties or seventies with acute or convalescent COVID-19. In nucleotides, the CDR3 is TGTGCCAGCAGCCATTCCGCGTCCTACGAGCAGTACTTC. Protein product: CASSHSASYEQYF.